This entry lists 20 T cell receptor beta chains sequenced from one sample in a study of OX40 agonist ivuxolimab in advanced cancers. Here immunoSEQ multiplex PCR was the method, and the copy in TCRdb shows in-frame clones only, minus some. Of fewer than 90,000 clones in the sample, around 86% are singletons; the top ten hold about 2.5%. The sample here was CD4+ or CD8+ T cells sorted from blood, taken in a trial of the OX40 agonist ivuxolimab. The source of these receptors is an adult with an advanced solid tumor such as melanoma, head and neck, liver or kidney cancer.

The V call is TRBV5-6, the J call TRBJ2-5, with D hard to call. CDR3 length: 13 residues. Per the germline V gene, CDR1 is SGHDT and CDR2 is YYEEEE. Trimming took off 2 bases at V and 1 base at J, with 6 bases between the two ends. CDR3 DNA sequence: TGTGCCAGCAGCTTCCCCCCCCAAGAGACCCAGTACTTC. Encoded protein: CASSFPPQETQYF.

This clone was picked up one time. CDR3 bases: TGTGCCAGCAGCGAAACAACCTACGGGGAGCTGTTTTTT. This gives the protein CASSETTYGELFF. The chain links TRBV9 to TRBJ2-2, with D hard to call. Germline values: CDR1 SGDLS, CDR2 YYNGEE. The CDR3 consists of 13 residues. The V end lost 3 bases, the J end lost 7 bases, and 10 bases lay between the germline ends.

This chain joins TRBV19 and TRBJ1-1; weak D call: TRBD1 (5 bases). CDR1 and CDR2 from the germline V gene are LNHDA and SQIVND (reference sequence). V was trimmed by 7 bases and J by 1 base, leaving 16 bases between them. The CDR3 loop spans 15 amino acids. In nucleotides, the CDR3 is TGTGCCAGTAACCTGTGGGATCAGGGGAACACTGAAGCTTTCTTT. This codes for CASNLWDQGNTEAFF.

V gene TRBV30 combines with J gene TRBJ2-7, with 7 bases identical to TRBD2. This CDR3 contains 13 residues. The V and J ends lost 8 bases and 7 bases, in that order; junction bases with no gene match: 14. Germline CDR1 and CDR2: GTSNPN and SVGIG (reference sequence). DNA for the CDR3: TGTGCCCGGGGGGAAGGGCTTAAGGGTGAGCAGTACTTC. It specifies CARGEGLKGEQYF.

The chain carries TRBV7-7 and TRBJ2-3; no definite D call. Germline V lookup: CDR1 SSHAT, CDR2 FNYEAQ (reference sequence). V lost 5 bases to trimming and J lost 2 bases, with 11 bases between them. The CDR3 is 14 residues long. CDR3 DNA: TGTGCCAGCAGCCCCGGGCCCGACACAGATACGCAGTATTTT. It encodes CASSPGPDTDTQYF.

The rearrangement joins TRBV9 to TRBJ2-5; tentatively, D is TRBD1 (5 bases). The CDR3 is 13 amino acids. Germline loops: CDR1 SGDLS, CDR2 YYNGEE. V was pared by 2 bases and J by 3 bases, with 8 bases between. The CDR3 here is CASSVDSKETQYF. The CDR3 bases are TGTGCCAGCAGCGTCGACAGTAAAGAGACCCAGTACTTC.

The rearrangement links TRBV10-1 to TRBJ2-1; TRBD1 matches at 12 bases. The V gene's germline CDR1 is WNHNN and CDR2 SYGVQD (reference sequence). V was clipped by 6 bases and J by 7 bases; unmatched bases: 10. The CDR3 contains 16 residues. The CDR3 nucleotides are TGCGCCAGCAGCTACGACCGGGACAGGGGGCTTAATGAGCAGTTCTTC. This codes for CASSYDRDRGLNEQFF.

The chain couples TRBV4-2 to TRBJ1-6; D not resolved. CDR1 and CDR2 from the germline V gene are LGHNA and YNFKEQ. V was clipped by 1 base and J by 7 bases, with 5 bases between them. There are 13 residues in the CDR3. The CDR3 reads CASSQVGNSPLHF. CDR3 coding DNA: TGTGCCAGCAGCCAAGTTGGGAATTCACCCCTCCACTTT.

This clone has just a few counts. V gene TRBV7-8 combines with J gene TRBJ1-5; D not resolved. V was pared by 0 bases and J by 1 base, with 13 bases between. The CDR3 consists of 17 residues. CDR1 is SGHVS, CDR2 FQNEAQ, per germline. CDR3 coding DNA: TGTGCCAGCAGCTTAGCGCTGGGCGACTTGAGCAATCAGCCCCAGCATTTT. Amino acid sequence: CASSLALGDLSNQPQHF.

V is TRBV19 and J is TRBJ2-5; TRBD2 might be the D (6 bases). V was shortened by 2 bases and J by 2 bases, with 9 bases between the two germline ends. In germline, CDR1 is LNHDA, CDR2 SQIVND (reference sequence). The CDR3 spans 14 residues. Here the CDR3 DNA reads TGTGCCAGTAGTATATCGGGGACTCAAGAGACCCAGTACTTC. It specifies CASSISGTQETQYF.

The chain couples TRBV5-1 to TRBJ2-2, with a tentative D call TRBD2 (6 bases). Deletions cut 1 base from V and 1 base from J, with 14 bases between. The CDR3 runs 17 residues. CDR1 SGHRS and CDR2 YFSETQ come from the germline V gene. The CDR3 sequence is CASSLSLIAENTGELFF. In DNA form, the CDR3 reads TGCGCCAGCAGCTTGAGTCTTATAGCGGAGAACACCGGGGAGCTGTTTTTT. The full variable domain, with the rest looked up from reference TRBV5-1 and TRBJ2-2, is KAGVTQTPRYLIKTRGQQVTLSCSPISGHRSVSWYQQTPGQGLQFLFEYFSETQRNKGNFPGRFSGRQFSNSRSEMNVSTLELGDSALYLCASSLSLIAENTGELFFGEGSRLTVL.

The J gene is TRBJ1-1, the V gene TRBV7-9, with D hard to call. Germline CDR1 is SEHNR and CDR2 is FQNEAQ (reference sequence). Trimming took 10 bases from V and 1 from J, leaving 7 bases between them. CDR3 length: 11 residues. The CDR3 DNA reads TGTGCCACCGGGCAGAACACTGAAGCTTTCTTT. Encoded protein: CATGQNTEAFF.

The chain employs TRBV28 and TRBJ1-6; unclear D gene. Germline V gives CDR1 MDHEN, CDR2 SYDVKM. There are 14 residues in the CDR3. V lost 4 bases and J lost 5, with 9 bases in between. CDR3 coding DNA: TGTGCCAGCAGTTGGAGGAGAGATAATTCACCCCTCCACTTT. Its protein is CASSWRRDNSPLHF. Looking up the rest from reference TRBV28 and TRBJ1-6 gives the full variable domain: DVKVTQSSRYLVKRTGEKVFLECVQDMDHENMFWYRQDPGLGLRLIYFSYDVKMKEKGDIPEGYSVSREKKERFSLILESASTNQTSMYLCASSWRRDNSPLHFGNGTRLTVT.

The chain carries TRBV6-5 and TRBJ2-7; D tentatively reads TRBD1 or TRBD2 (6 bases each). From germline, CDR1 is MNHEY and CDR2 SVGAGI. The CDR3 sequence is 14 residues long. V dropped 4 bases and J dropped 2 bases, with 12 bases sitting between them. CDR3 in DNA: TGTGCCAGCAGTTTAGGGGGGCCAGCCTACGAGCAGTACTTC. This encodes CASSLGGPAYEQYF.

In its sample, this clone was seen a few times. The chain carries TRBV30 and TRBJ1-3; unclear D gene. CDR3 length: 11 amino acids. The V end was cut by 5 bases, the J end by 0 bases, with 2 bases between. Germline values: CDR1 GTSNPN, CDR2 SVGIG (reference sequence). Written as DNA, the CDR3 is TGTGCCTGGTTCTCTGGAAACACCATATATTTT. Translation: CAWFSGNTIYF.

Concerning this clone: The junction does not match germline at one end; this may be a read error. The sample has other DNA sequences that encode this CDR3 too. The rearrangement uses TRBV7-8 and TRBJ2-3; TRBD1 aligns across 7 bases. This CDR3 region has 14 residues. Germline-derived CDR1 and CDR2 are SGHVS and FQNEAQ. CDR3 in amino acids: CASSLDRGTDTQYF. In DNA, the CDR3 is TGTGCCAGCAGCTTAGACAGGGGCACAGATACGCAATATTTT.

This clone appeared a few times. The chain couples TRBV5-1 to TRBJ1-5; D is perhaps TRBD1 (5 bases). CDR3 length: 16 residues. Germline assignment: CDR1 SGHRS and CDR2 YFSETQ. Trimming removed 0 bases at V and 2 bases at J, with 12 bases between. The CDR3 spells CASSLDGGGGNQPQHF. The CDR3 DNA follows: TGCGCCAGCAGCTTGGATGGGGGAGGGGGCAATCAGCCCCAGCATTTT.

The chain uses TRBV28 and TRBJ1-6; weak D call: TRBD1 (5 bases). There are 15 residues in the CDR3. The V gene's germline CDR1 is MDHEN and CDR2 SYDVKM. Trimming took off 6 bases at V and 11 bases at J, with 20 bases between the two ends. CDR3 region: CASSNLQAGLPPLHF. CDR3 coding DNA: TGTGCCAGCAGCAACTTACAGGCAGGCCTGCCACCCCTCCACTTT.

V usage is TRBV5-5 and J usage is TRBJ2-7, with 7 bases aligning to TRBD2. Trimming cost V 4 bases and J 6 bases; bases outside gene matches: 4. This CDR3 region has 12 residues. The germline V gene has CDR1 SGHKS and CDR2 YYEKEE (reference sequence). CDR3 coding DNA: TGTGCCAGCAGCGTCTGGGGGGGCGAGCAGTACGTC. Protein: CASSVWGGEQYV.

The chain joins TRBV7-8 to TRBJ1-1, with TRBD1 matching 7 bases. The CDR3 runs 15 residues. CDR1 and CDR2 from the germline V gene are SGHVS and FQNEAQ. The V gene end was trimmed by 3 bases and the J gene end by 3 bases; junction bases not matched to a gene: 7. Written as DNA, the CDR3 is TGTGCCAGCAGCTTCTCACAGGGGATGGACACTGAAGCTTTCTTT. Protein product: CASSFSQGMDTEAFF.